This record covers a single T cell receptor beta chain. The data are from a study of identical twins. TCRdb ran MiXCR on the 5' RACE reads and lists one entry per CDR3 protein. This table has approximately 530,000 distinct CDR3 sequences, about 20% appearing once. Looked up from germline, CDR1 is SGHVS and CDR2 is FQNEAQ. This CDR3 is built from 16 residues. The J segment lost 4 bases and the V segment lost 3 bases, leaving 5 bases of the junction unmatched. These data also formed part of another study, on yellow fever vaccine responses in identical twins.

Sequencing was done on a sample of CD4+ T cells sorted from blood. The chain combines TRBV7-8 with TRBJ2-3, with TRBD2 identical over 12 bases. This TCR was recovered from a woman younger than 30 in good health. DNA for the CDR3: TGTGCCAGCAGCTTGTTAACTAGCGGGGGGTCAGATACGCAGTATTTT. Translating gives CASSLLTSGGSDTQYF.